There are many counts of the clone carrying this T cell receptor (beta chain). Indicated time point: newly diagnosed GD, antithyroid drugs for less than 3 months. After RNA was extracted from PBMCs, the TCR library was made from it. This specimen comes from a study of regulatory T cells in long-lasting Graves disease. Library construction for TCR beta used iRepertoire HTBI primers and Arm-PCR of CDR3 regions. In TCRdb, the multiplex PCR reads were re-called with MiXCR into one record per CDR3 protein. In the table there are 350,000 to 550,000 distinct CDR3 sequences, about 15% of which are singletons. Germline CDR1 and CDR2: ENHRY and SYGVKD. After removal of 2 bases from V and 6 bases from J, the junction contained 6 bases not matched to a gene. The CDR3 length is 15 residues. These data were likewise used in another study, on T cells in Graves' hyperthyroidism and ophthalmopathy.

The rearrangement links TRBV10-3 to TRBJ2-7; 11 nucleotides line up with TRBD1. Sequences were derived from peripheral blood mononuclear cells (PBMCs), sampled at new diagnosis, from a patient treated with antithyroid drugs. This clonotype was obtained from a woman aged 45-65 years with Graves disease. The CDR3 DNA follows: TGTGCCATCAGTGAGGGTCGGGACAGGGGGAGCGAGCAGTACTTC. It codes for CAISEGRDRGSEQYF.